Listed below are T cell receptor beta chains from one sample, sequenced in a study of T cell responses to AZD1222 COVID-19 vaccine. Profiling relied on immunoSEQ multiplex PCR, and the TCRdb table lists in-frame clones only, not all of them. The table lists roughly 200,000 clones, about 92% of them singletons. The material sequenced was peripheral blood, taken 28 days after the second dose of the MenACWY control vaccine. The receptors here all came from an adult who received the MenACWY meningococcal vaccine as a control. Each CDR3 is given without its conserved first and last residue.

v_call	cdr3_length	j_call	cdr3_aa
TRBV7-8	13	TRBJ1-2	ASSSNAVLQGGYT
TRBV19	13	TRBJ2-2	ASSSRGANTGELF
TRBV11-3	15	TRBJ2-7	ASSSGTGLNSRDKQY
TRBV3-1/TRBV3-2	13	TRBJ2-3	ASSQGGLRTDTQY
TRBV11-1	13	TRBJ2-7	ASSLDGFRPYEQY
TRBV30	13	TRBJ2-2	AWSRDRGWSGELF
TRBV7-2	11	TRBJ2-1	ASSLPLAGEQF
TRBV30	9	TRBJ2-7	AWKLIDEQY
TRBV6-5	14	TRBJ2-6	ASSYSRRAGANVLT
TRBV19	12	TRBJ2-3	ASKDRPGTDTQY
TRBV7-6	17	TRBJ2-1	ASSFYGTPTRLAGDEQF
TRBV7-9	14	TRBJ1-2	ASSFLKDGARYGYT
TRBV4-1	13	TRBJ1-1	ASSQSQADRGEAF
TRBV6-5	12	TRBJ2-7	ASRGQPETYEQY
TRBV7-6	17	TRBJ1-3	ASSLVPPLRVPSGNTIY
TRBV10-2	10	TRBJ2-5	AGKGTSGRPY
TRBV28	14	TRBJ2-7	ASSLLRRMPSYEQY
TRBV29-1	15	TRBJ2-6	SVELWDSGTGANVLT
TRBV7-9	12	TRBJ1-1	ASSYFQGNTEAF
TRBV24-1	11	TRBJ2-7	ATSDGTAYEQY
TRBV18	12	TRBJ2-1	ASSPSGAYNEQF
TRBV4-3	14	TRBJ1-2	ASSQEAQGASYGYT
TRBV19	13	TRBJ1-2	ASSISDEGFYGYT
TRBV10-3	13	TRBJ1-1	AISETQAPDTEAF
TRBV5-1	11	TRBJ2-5	ASSWGGEETQY
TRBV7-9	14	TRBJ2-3	ASSRLAGGTTDTQY
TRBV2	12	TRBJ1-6	ASTVGGERSPLH
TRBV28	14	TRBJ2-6	ASSLGLPSGANVLT
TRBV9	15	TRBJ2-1	ASSERTSGDHYNEQF
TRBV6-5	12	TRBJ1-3	ASNKGDRVNTIY
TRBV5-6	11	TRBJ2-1	ASSWAVRAEQF
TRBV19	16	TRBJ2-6	ASSLPVRRGSGANVLT
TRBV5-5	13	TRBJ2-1	ASSLDRTPYNEQF
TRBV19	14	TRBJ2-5	ASRGRGGTRRETQY
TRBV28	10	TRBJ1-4	ASSSPNEKLF
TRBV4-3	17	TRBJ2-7	ASSPAAPREYTFSYEQY
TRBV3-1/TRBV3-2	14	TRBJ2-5	ASSQSKREGRETQY
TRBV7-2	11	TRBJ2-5	ASSMGLKETQY
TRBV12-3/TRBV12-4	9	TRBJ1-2	ASSFFGVYT
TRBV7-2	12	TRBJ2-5	ASKPQGARETQY
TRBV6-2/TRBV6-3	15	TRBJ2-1	ASSYLAVFSSYNEQF
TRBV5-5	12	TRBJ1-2	ASSMDRGYYGYT
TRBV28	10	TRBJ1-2	ASRGPRGGYT
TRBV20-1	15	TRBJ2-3	SASPTSGRALGDTQY
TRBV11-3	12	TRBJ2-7	ASSFGQGGDEQY
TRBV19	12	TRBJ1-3	ASSMRVSGNTIY
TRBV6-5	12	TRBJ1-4	ATASEGRGEKLF
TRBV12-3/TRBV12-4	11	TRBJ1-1	ASSIQGNTEAF
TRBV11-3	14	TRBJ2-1	ASSLETSGPYNEQF
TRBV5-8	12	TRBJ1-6	ASSFRGTASPLH
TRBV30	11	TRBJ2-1	AWSTQVGVEQF
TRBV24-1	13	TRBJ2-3	ATSDPGLDTDTQY
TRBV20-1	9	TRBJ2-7	SARESGEQY
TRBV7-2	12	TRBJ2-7	ASSLDAGGNEQY